The clone carrying this T cell receptor beta chain has ten or more counts. In TCRdb, the 5' RACE reads were re-called with MiXCR into one record per CDR3 protein. The sample carries under 3,000 distinct CDR3 sequences, around 13% recorded once. The sample belongs to a study of spatial heterogeneity in lung cancer. About the study: The study consistently detected more beta-chain than alpha-chain sequences.

The sample's time point: sample taken at primary tumor resection. In each case, whole RNA from tumor, nontumor lung or frozen PBMC was sequenced unsorted. Donation came from approximately 69 patients with untreated early-stage non-small cell lung cancer. The CDR3 loop spans 14 amino acids. V shed 5 bases and J 2 bases; nucleotides not matched to a gene: 4. From germline, CDR1 is KGHDR and CDR2 SFDVKD. This TCR came from a male donor with early-stage non-small cell lung cancer. The sample consisted of PBMCs, taken at surgery. The chain uses TRBV24-1 and TRBJ2-5; 7 bases are a match to TRBD2. The chain's CDR3 is CATSVGGLQETQYF. The DNA for the CDR3 is TGTGCCACCAGTGTGGGGGGACTACAAGAGACCCAGTACTTC.